The T cell receptor (beta chain) under discussion was sequenced for a study of T cells in Graves' hyperthyroidism and ophthalmopathy. Turning to the study itself: Staff took peripheral blood when the initial diagnosis was made, before any treatment began.

Uncontrolled infection, other autoimmune disease, pregnancy or lactation excluded patients. The PBMCs had their origin in around 10 ml of fresh peripheral blood. The CDR3 sequence is 15 residues long. Trimming removed 5 bases from V and 5 bases from J, with 21 bases in between. Looked up from germline, CDR1 is DFQATT and CDR2 is SNEGSKA (reference sequence). This clonotype came up many times. The antigen is undetermined. Researchers took RNA transcripts and amplified the TCR beta CDR3 regions from them. First-round RT-PCR targeting the TCR CDR3 was performed with the HTBI primer set. TCRdb processed the multiplex PCR reads anew with MiXCR; each CDR3 protein has one entry. The sample shows under 650,000 distinct CDR3 sequences, about 16% of them seen only once. Study outcomes and limitations: The model forecast ophthalmopathy, anticipating it by a median about 6.5 months before onset.

The chain links TRBV20-1 to TRBJ1-1; the D gene is possibly TRBD1 (5 bases). Sequencing was performed on blood. This clonotype originated in a woman in her twenties or thirties with Graves' hyperthyroidism. The CDR3 loop is CSAQGLQGLGTEAFF. The CDR3 DNA reads as TGCAGTGCTCAGGGTCTTCAAGGGCTTGGGACTGAAGCTTTCTTT.